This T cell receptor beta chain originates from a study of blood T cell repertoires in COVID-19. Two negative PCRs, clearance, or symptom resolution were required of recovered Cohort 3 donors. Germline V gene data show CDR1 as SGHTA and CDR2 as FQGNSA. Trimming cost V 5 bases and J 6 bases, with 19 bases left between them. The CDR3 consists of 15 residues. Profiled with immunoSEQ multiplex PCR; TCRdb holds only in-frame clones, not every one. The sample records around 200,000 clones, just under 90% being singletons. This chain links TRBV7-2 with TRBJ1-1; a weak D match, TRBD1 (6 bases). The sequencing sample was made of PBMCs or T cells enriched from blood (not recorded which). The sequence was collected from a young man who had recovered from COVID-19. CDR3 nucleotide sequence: TGTGCCAGCAGCCCTAAGGCGGGGGGCGAGGCTGAAGCTTTCTTT. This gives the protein CASSPKAGGEAEAFF.